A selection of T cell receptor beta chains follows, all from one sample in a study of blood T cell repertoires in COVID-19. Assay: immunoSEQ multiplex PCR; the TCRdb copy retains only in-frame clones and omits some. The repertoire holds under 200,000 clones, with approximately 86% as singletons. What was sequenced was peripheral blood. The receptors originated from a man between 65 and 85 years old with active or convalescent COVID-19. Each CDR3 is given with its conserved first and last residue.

CDR3: CASSIAGGAGTEAFF; J: TRBJ1-1; V: TRBV7-2
CDR3: CASSLTRGVTDTQYF; J: TRBJ2-3; V: TRBV7-2
CDR3: CASPSGAYEQYF; J: TRBJ2-7; V: TRBV9
CDR3: CASSEVQGRHTIYF; J: TRBJ1-3; V: TRBV2
CDR3: CASSQVLFNTEAFF; J: TRBJ1-1; V: TRBV3-1/TRBV3-2
CDR3: CASSLAADTQYF; J: TRBJ2-3; V: TRBV21-1
CDR3: CASSLGQDQPQHF; J: TRBJ1-5; V: TRBV7-9
CDR3: CASSLVRGQPQHF; J: TRBJ1-5; V: TRBV4-1
CDR3: CASSLGQVGQETQYF; J: TRBJ2-5; V: TRBV5-1
CDR3: CASSQFLFVGQPNSGANVLTF; J: TRBJ2-6; V: TRBV3-1/TRBV3-2
CDR3: CASSRAGSETQYF; J: TRBJ2-5; V: TRBV19
CDR3: CASSPQGRQGFRSGANVLTF; J: TRBJ2-6; V: TRBV5-1
CDR3: CASSYSPTGNYEQYF; J: TRBJ2-7; V: TRBV6-5
CDR3: CASSPIKAGGNTGELFF; J: TRBJ2-2; V: TRBV3-1/TRBV3-2
CDR3: CASSIGQLYSNQPQHF; J: TRBJ1-5; V: TRBV21-1
CDR3: CASAGRGRQETQYF; J: TRBJ2-5; V: TRBV5-6
CDR3: CASRPPGGNPYEQYF; J: TRBJ2-7; V: TRBV28
CDR3: CASSFARLTGSYEQYF; J: TRBJ2-7; V: TRBV12-1
CDR3: CASSLATLTGGGNTIYF; J: TRBJ1-3; V: TRBV7-2
CDR3: CASSRDRGWSPLHF; J: TRBJ1-6; V: TRBV11-2
CDR3: CASHSGGGDTEAFF; J: TRBJ1-1; V: TRBV5-4
CDR3: CASSQNRGSNQPQHF; J: TRBJ1-5; V: TRBV4-3
CDR3: CASSFRRGRVSNEQFF; J: TRBJ2-1; V: TRBV28
CDR3: CASSEQQGRGEQFF; J: TRBJ2-1; V: TRBV11-3
CDR3: CASSSTWTGIEAFF; J: TRBJ1-1; V: TRBV7-2
CDR3: CASSTTSGGVNEQFF; J: TRBJ2-1; V: TRBV19
CDR3: CASSNRTGLYGYTF; J: TRBJ1-2; V: TRBV21-1
CDR3: CASSPTGNTEAFF; J: TRBJ1-1; V: TRBV28
CDR3: CASSLGTWETQYF; J: TRBJ2-5; V: TRBV5-1
CDR3: CASRTGVGEQYF; J: TRBJ2-7; V: TRBV28
CDR3: CAISEFTDTDTQYF; J: TRBJ2-3; V: TRBV10-3
CDR3: CASSLEGPGEQYF; J: TRBJ2-7; V: TRBV5-1
CDR3: CASSLAEAGVSEQYF; J: TRBJ2-7; V: TRBV7-2
CDR3: CASSLVAGGSGANVLTF; J: TRBJ2-6; V: TRBV5-6
CDR3: CATSAAGGYEQYF; J: TRBJ2-7; V: TRBV24-1
CDR3: CASTSTIGQVICSGANVLTF; J: TRBJ2-6; V: TRBV23-1
CDR3: CASSLMGGGGNQPQHF; J: TRBJ1-5; V: TRBV27
CDR3: CASSLGDNYEQYF; J: TRBJ2-7; V: TRBV5-1
CDR3: CASSHSGAEAFF; J: TRBJ1-1; V: TRBV3-1/TRBV3-2
CDR3: CASSLEQASSYEQYF; J: TRBJ2-7; V: TRBV7-6
CDR3: CATAGEGSTDTQYF; J: TRBJ2-3; V: TRBV24-1
CDR3: CAWYGTGSGNTIYF; J: TRBJ1-3; V: TRBV30
CDR3: CASSHKGQGSYQPQHF; J: TRBJ1-5; V: TRBV28
CDR3: CASSVEVAGKAFF; J: TRBJ1-1; V: TRBV2
CDR3: CASRGGGSYEQYF; J: TRBJ2-7; V: TRBV2
CDR3: CASTTRGWSQETQYF; J: TRBJ2-5; V: TRBV21-1
CDR3: CASSPPGLAFNEQFF; J: TRBJ2-1; V: TRBV3-1/TRBV3-2
CDR3: CAWSFKGGLLETQYF; J: TRBJ2-5; V: TRBV30